Presented here are 5 T cell receptor beta chains from one specimen sequenced in a study of OX40 agonist ivuxolimab in advanced cancers. TCRdb keeps only in-frame clones here, not all; method: immunoSEQ multiplex PCR. Counted here are about 75,000 clones, 70% to 90% occurring once; the ten biggest clones make up about 8%. Sample: CD4+ or CD8+ T cells sorted from blood, taken in a trial of the OX40 agonist ivuxolimab. The receptors shown here come from an adult with an advanced solid tumor such as melanoma, head and neck, liver or kidney cancer.

V and J are TRBV7-8 and TRBJ2-2; a weak D match, TRBD2 (5 bases). V was clipped by 5 bases and J by 2 bases, with 9 bases between them. There are 14 residues in the CDR3. Germline CDR1 and CDR2: SGHVS and FQNEAQ. CDR3 sequence reads: CASSPTGNTGELFF. The CDR3 nucleotides are TGTGCCAGCAGCCCAACGGGAAACACCGGGGAGCTGTTTTTT.

The chain uses TRBV7-3 and TRBJ2-2; D unclear. Germline CDR1 SGHTA, CDR2 FQGTGA. The CDR3 is 14 residues long. The V gene lost 5 bases and the J gene lost 2 bases, with 9 bases spanning the gap. The CDR3 nucleotides are TGTGCCAGCAGCAGATTCTTCAACACCGGGGAGCTGTTTTTT. Residues: CASSRFFNTGELFF.

This clone was picked up a small number of times. The V call is TRBV29-1, the J call TRBJ1-4; tentatively, D is TRBD1 (5 bases). Germline V gives CDR1 SQVTM, CDR2 ANQGSEA. The CDR3 loop spans 11 amino acids. The V end was cut by 6 bases, the J end by 7 bases, with 9 bases between. This CDR3 is CSVRGLEKLFF. As DNA, the CDR3 is TGCAGCGTAAGGGGTCTTGAAAAACTGTTTTTT.

This clone was seen more than once but under ten times. The V call is TRBV29-1, the J call TRBJ1-5, with D possibly matching TRBD1 (6 bases). The CDR3 covers 12 residues. Germline V gene sequence: CDR1 SQVTM, CDR2 ANQGSEA. The V end was cut by 4 bases, the J end by 4 bases, with 8 bases between. The CDR3 DNA reads as TGCAGCGTTGGAGGGGGAAATCAGCCCCAGCATTTT. Amino acid sequence: CSVGGGNQPQHF.

J is TRBJ2-5 and V is TRBV18; D ambiguous. Between the trimmed V and J ends, which lost 2 bases and 4 bases, there was a span of 8 bases. Germline V gene sequence: CDR1 KGHSH, CDR2 LQKENI. The CDR3 sequence is 13 residues long. Here the CDR3 DNA reads TGTGCCAGCTCACCAATTATAGGAGAGACCCAGTACTTC. It yields the protein CASSPIIGETQYF.